This record concerns one TCR beta chain sequence. They isolated at least 6 million PBMCs from each sample. After removal of 4 bases from V and 0 bases from J, the junction contained 17 bases not matched to a gene. The CDR3 runs 20 residues. Germline V CDR1 and CDR2: MNHEY, SVGEGT. It was with a sample-barcoded 5' primer and a J-beta primer mix that a second PCR of about 6 to 12 cycles was run. TCRdb reprocessed the 5' RACE reads with MiXCR, giving one entry per CDR3 protein. This sample has about 2 million distinct CDR3 sequences; about 50% occur once, and the top ten carry over 2%. This record belongs to a study of blood T cells in healthy people across ages.

This clonotype originated in a woman in her thirties or forties in good health. Sequencing was done on a sample of blood. The chain couples TRBV6-2 or TRBV6-3 to TRBJ2-4; 8 bases fit TRBD1. As DNA, the CDR3 is TGTGCCAGCAGTTTAGGGACCCAGAGGGGACAGGTCTTAGCCAAAAACATTCAGTACTTC. Translation: CASSLGTQRGQVLAKNIQYF.